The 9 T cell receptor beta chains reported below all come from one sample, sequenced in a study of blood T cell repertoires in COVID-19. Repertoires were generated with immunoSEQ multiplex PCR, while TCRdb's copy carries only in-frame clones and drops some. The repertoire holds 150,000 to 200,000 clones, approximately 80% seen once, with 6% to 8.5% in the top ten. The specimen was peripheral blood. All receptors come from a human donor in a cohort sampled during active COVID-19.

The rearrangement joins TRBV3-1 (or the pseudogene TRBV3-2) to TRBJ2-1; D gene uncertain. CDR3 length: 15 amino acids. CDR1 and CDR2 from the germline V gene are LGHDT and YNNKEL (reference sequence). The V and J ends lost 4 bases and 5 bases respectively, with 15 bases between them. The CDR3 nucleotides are TGTGCCAGCAGCCGCCGGGTCACCCATAACAATGAGCAGTTCTTC. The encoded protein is CASSRRVTHNNEQFF.

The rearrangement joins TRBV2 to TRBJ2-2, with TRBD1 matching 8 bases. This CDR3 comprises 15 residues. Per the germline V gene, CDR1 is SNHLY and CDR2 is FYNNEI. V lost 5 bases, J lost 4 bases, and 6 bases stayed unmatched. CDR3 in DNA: TGTGCCAGCAGTCAGGGGGCTTGGGGCACCGGGGAGCTGTTTTTT. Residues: CASSQGAWGTGELFF.

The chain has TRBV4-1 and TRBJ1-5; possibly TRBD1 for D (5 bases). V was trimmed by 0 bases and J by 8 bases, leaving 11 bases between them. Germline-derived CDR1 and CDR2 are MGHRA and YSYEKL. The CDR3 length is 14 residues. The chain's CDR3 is CASSQESQGKPQHF. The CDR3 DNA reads TGCGCCAGCAGCCAAGAGAGTCAGGGAAAGCCCCAGCATTTT.

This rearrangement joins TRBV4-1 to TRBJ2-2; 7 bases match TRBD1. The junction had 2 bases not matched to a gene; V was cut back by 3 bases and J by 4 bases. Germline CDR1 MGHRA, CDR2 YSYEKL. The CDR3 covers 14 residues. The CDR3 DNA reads TGCGCCAGCAGCCAGGGGACAGTCACCGGGGAGCTGTTTTTT. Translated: CASSQGTVTGELFF.

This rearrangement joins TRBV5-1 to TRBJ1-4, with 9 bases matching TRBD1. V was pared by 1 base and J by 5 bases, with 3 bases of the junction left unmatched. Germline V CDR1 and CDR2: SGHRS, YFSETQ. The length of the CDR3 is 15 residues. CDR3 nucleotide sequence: TGCGCCAGCAGCTTGTCGGGACAGGGAAATGAAAAACTGTTTTTT. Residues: CASSLSGQGNEKLFF.

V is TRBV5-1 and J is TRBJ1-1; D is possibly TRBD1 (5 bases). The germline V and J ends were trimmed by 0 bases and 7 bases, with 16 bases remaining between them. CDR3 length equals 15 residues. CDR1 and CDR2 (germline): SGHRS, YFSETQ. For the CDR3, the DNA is TGCGCCAGCAGCTTGGACGGGGGTGTAACAGGTGAAGCTTTCTTT. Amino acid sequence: CASSLDGGVTGEAFF.

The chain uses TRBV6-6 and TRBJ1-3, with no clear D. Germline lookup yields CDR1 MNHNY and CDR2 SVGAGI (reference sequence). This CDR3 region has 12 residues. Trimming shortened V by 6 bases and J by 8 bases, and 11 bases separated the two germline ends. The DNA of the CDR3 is TGTGCCAGCAGGAATACCCGAGACACCATATATTTT. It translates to CASRNTRDTIYF.

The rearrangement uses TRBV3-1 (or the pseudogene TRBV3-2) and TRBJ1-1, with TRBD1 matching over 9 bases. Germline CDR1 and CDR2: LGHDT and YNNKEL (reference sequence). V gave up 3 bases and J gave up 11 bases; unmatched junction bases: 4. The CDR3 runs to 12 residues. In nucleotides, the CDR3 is TGTGCCAGCAGCCAGCACAGGGGGCTGGCTTTCTTT. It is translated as CASSQHRGLAFF.

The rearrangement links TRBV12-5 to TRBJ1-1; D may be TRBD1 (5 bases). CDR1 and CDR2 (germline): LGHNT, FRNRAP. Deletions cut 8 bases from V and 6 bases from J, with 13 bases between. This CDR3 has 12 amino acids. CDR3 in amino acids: CASRSRGSEAFF. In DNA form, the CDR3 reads TGTGCTAGTAGATCCCGGGGGTCTGAAGCTTTCTTT.